What follows is one T cell receptor (beta chain) and its context. What it binds is not known. This table comes from immunoSEQ multiplex PCR, and its TCRdb copy is limited to in-frame clones, with some not included. The sample lists about 94,000 clones; approximately 92% were seen once. All patients experienced relapse after autologous stem cell transplantation, and brentuximab vedotin exposure was variable. The sample originates from a study of PD-1 blockade in classical Hodgkin lymphoma. Overall study context: Each patient was given nivolumab 3 mg/kg through a vein every 2 weeks. Whole-study findings and limits: Newly diagnosed patients were reported to exhibit reduced baseline TCR diversity relative to healthy donors. It was among complete responders that baseline diversity resembled that of newly diagnosed patients.

This receptor was identified in a human donor with classical Hodgkin lymphoma. The sample here was peripheral blood mononuclear cells (PBMCs), taken before the second cycle of nivolumab.

CDR3 bases: TGTGCCAGCAGTTTATGGGACCAAAGCTCCTACGAGCAGTACTTC. Its translation is CASSLWDQSSYEQYF. J is TRBJ2-7 and V is TRBV28; D is ambiguous. V was pared by 0 bases and J by 0 bases, with 9 bases between. The CDR3 sequence is 15 residues long. Germline V CDR1 and CDR2: MDHEN, SYDVKM.